Shown below are 8 T cell receptor beta chains from a single sample sequenced in a study of blood T cell repertoires in COVID-19. The repertoire was sequenced with immunoSEQ multiplex PCR; TCRdb's copy has only in-frame clones and lacks some. The sample consists of 200,000 to 250,000 clones, 88% of them appearing once. Material: peripheral blood. Receptors were obtained from a woman aged 55-69 years with acute or convalescent COVID-19.

The chain couples TRBV23-1 to TRBJ2-1; 9 nucleotides align to TRBD2. TRBV23-1 is annotated as an ORF whose role is uncertain. Unmatched junction bases numbered 9, after V lost 6 bases and J lost 3 bases. The CDR3 runs to 16 residues. The CDR3 loop reads CASRLDRSGSYNEQFF. The CDR3 DNA reads as TGCGCCAGCAGATTAGACCGTAGCGGGAGCTACAATGAGCAGTTCTTC.

J is TRBJ1-1 and V is TRBV4-1; D unclear. Germline V lookup: CDR1 MGHRA, CDR2 YSYEKL. V lost 1 base and J lost 5, with 14 bases in between. CDR3 length equals 15 residues. This CDR3 reads CASSQGIWPGTEAFF. The DNA for the CDR3 is TGCGCCAGCAGCCAAGGAATCTGGCCGGGGACTGAAGCTTTCTTT.

The chain employs TRBV18 and TRBJ2-1; 12 bases map to TRBD2. This CDR3 spans 17 amino acids. CDR1 KGHSH and CDR2 LQKENI come from the germline V gene. V trimming: 3 bases; J trimming: 1 base; junction bases outside the gene matches: 4. Written as DNA, the CDR3 is TGTGCCAGCTCACCCCTCACTAGCGGGGGGTCCTACAATGAGCAGTTCTTC. Translation: CASSPLTSGGSYNEQFF.

V and J are TRBV10-3 and TRBJ1-4, with 9 nucleotides matching TRBD1. This CDR3 spans 15 amino acids. Germline V lookup: CDR1 ENHRY, CDR2 SYGVKD. The V segment lost 4 bases and the J segment 5 bases; nucleotides outside the gene matches: 5. The CDR3 spells CAISGGTGPNEKLFF. Written as DNA, the CDR3 is TGTGCCATCAGTGGGGGGACAGGGCCGAATGAAAAACTGTTTTTT.

The genes are TRBV2 and TRBJ1-5, with TRBD1 matching 9 bases. Germline values: CDR1 SNHLY, CDR2 FYNNEI. The length of the CDR3 is 15 residues. Unmatched junction bases numbered 1, after V lost 4 bases and J lost 0 bases. The CDR3 region has the DNA TGTGCCAGCAGTGTACAGGGGGCTAGCAATCAGCCCCAGCATTTT. Its translation: CASSVQGASNQPQHF. The variable domain in full, completed from reference TRBV2 and TRBJ1-5, reads EPEVTQTPSHQVTQMGQEVILRCVPISNHLYFYWYRQILGQKVEFLVSFYNNEISEKSEIFDDQFSVERPDGSNFTLKIRSTKLEDSAMYFCASSVQGASNQPQHFGDGTRLSIL.

The chain recombines TRBV25-1 with TRBJ1-2; no firm D call. V gave up 1 base and J gave up 8 bases, with 14 bases separating them. Germline V gene sequence: CDR1 MGHDK, CDR2 SYGVNS. The CDR3 sequence is 14 residues long. CDR3 loop: CASSEWAGAGGYTF. CDR3 DNA sequence: TGTGCCAGCAGTGAATGGGCAGGTGCAGGCGGCTACACCTTC.

As DNA, the CDR3 is TGTGCCAGTAGTATAGTACGGGCAGGAGGGAACACTGAAGCTTTCTTT. Amino acids: CASSIVRAGGNTEAFF. The rearrangement links TRBV19 to TRBJ1-1; D unclear. The CDR3 is made up of 16 amino acids. In germline, CDR1 is LNHDA, CDR2 SQIVND (reference sequence). V was clipped by 1 base and J by 1 base, with 13 bases between them.

The V and J genes are TRBV19 and TRBJ2-7, with 8 bases aligning to TRBD1. There are 17 residues in the CDR3. Germline assignment: CDR1 LNHDA and CDR2 SQIVND (reference sequence). With 9 bases clipped from V and 7 bases from J, the junction kept 23 bases outside the gene matches. CDR3 in amino acids: CARETGTGTSWSKEQYF. The CDR3 bases are TGTGCCAGAGAGACTGGGACAGGCACGAGTTGGTCGAAGGAGCAGTACTTC.